These T cell receptor beta chains were read from a single sample in a study of cytomegalovirus exposure and HLA in healthy donors. The method was immunoSEQ multiplex PCR; TCRdb's version includes in-frame clones alone and lacks a portion of them. The table lists 90,000 to 130,000 clones, 65% to 75% of them singletons. The specimen sequenced was PBMCs. These receptors all stem from a man younger than 40 in good health and CMV-seropositive. The CDR3 runs from the conserved cysteine through the conserved F or W. The D gene is left open where the match is weak. Rows give clone size only sometimes, using once, few, many, or a class for an expanded clone.

CDR3aa: CASSLGGVNEKLFF
CDR3nt: TGTGCCAGCAGCCTCGGGGGGGTTAATGAAAAACTGTTTTTT
v_gene: TRBV5-4
j_gene: TRBJ1-4
abundance: medium-sized
d_gene: .

CDR3aa: CASATGGGEQYF
CDR3nt: TGTGCCAGCGCGACAGGGGGCGGGGAGCAGTACTTC
v_gene: TRBV9
j_gene: TRBJ2-7
abundance: .
d_gene: TRBD1

CDR3aa: CALSGALGETQYF
CDR3nt: TGTGCCCTAAGCGGCGCCTTAGGAGAGACCCAGTACTTC
v_gene: TRBV10-3
j_gene: TRBJ2-5
abundance: .
d_gene: .

CDR3aa: CASSRQKMTPLHF
CDR3nt: TGCGCCAGCAGCCGACAGAAGATGACACCCCTCCACTTT
v_gene: TRBV4-1
j_gene: TRBJ1-6
abundance: few
d_gene: .

CDR3aa: CASRPSGDLWPQHF
CDR3nt: TGTGCCAGCAGGCCGTCAGGGGATTTATGGCCCCAGCATTTT
v_gene: TRBV6-1
j_gene: TRBJ1-5
abundance: few
d_gene: .

CDR3aa: CASSIFPTDRSSYNEQFF
CDR3nt: TGTGCCAGTAGTATATTCCCCACGGACAGAAGCTCCTACAATGAGCAGTTCTTC
v_gene: TRBV19
j_gene: TRBJ2-1
abundance: .
d_gene: .

CDR3aa: CASSYVGDTEAFF
CDR3nt: TGTGCCAGCAGTTACGTGGGCGACACTGAAGCTTTCTTT
v_gene: TRBV6-5
j_gene: TRBJ1-1
abundance: few
d_gene: .

CDR3aa: CASSPRQGVYGYTF
CDR3nt: TGTGCCAGCAGCCCCCGACAGGGAGTATATGGCTACACCTTC
v_gene: TRBV7-2
j_gene: TRBJ1-2
abundance: .
d_gene: TRBD1

CDR3aa: CASSLWDRQETQYF
CDR3nt: TGTGCCAGCAGTCTTTGGGACAGACAAGAGACCCAGTACTTC
v_gene: TRBV6-1
j_gene: TRBJ2-5
abundance: .
d_gene: TRBD1

CDR3aa: CASPLNNEQFF
CDR3nt: TGTGCCAGCCCCTTAAACAATGAGCAGTTCTTC
v_gene: TRBV7-9
j_gene: TRBJ2-1
abundance: .
d_gene: .

CDR3aa: CASSQVSGTGELFF
CDR3nt: TGCGCCAGCAGCCAAGTTTCGGGGACCGGGGAGCTGTTTTTT
v_gene: TRBV4-3
j_gene: TRBJ2-2
abundance: .
d_gene: .

CDR3aa: CASSLGSGTVGGYTF
CDR3nt: TGTGCCAGCAGCTTAGGATCCGGGACAGTAGGTGGCTACACCTTC
v_gene: TRBV7-2
j_gene: TRBJ1-2
abundance: once
d_gene: TRBD1

CDR3aa: CASSSGTLFQETQYF
CDR3nt: TGTGCCAGCAGTTCCGGGACACTATTTCAAGAGACCCAGTACTTC
v_gene: TRBV6-5
j_gene: TRBJ2-5
abundance: .
d_gene: .

CDR3aa: CASTFGEGGYTF
CDR3nt: TGTGCCAGCACCTTTGGAGAAGGAGGCTACACCTTC
v_gene: TRBV6-1
j_gene: TRBJ1-2
abundance: .
d_gene: .

CDR3aa: CASSSRGAHNEQFF
CDR3nt: TGTGCCAGCAGTTCGCGGGGGGCCCACAATGAGCAGTTCTTC
v_gene: TRBV27
j_gene: TRBJ2-1
abundance: .
d_gene: TRBD2

CDR3aa: CASRPDRGKIPKPPYEQYF
CDR3nt: TGCGCCAGCAGACCGGACAGGGGAAAAATTCCGAAACCTCCTTACGAGCAGTACTTC
v_gene: TRBV4-1
j_gene: TRBJ2-7
abundance: .
d_gene: TRBD1

CDR3aa: CASSEGGRLNTEAFF
CDR3nt: TGTGCCAGCAGCGAGGGGGGGCGACTGAACACTGAAGCTTTCTTT
v_gene: TRBV2
j_gene: TRBJ1-1
abundance: few
d_gene: .

CDR3aa: CASSQGQGSGNTIYF
CDR3nt: TGTGCCAGCTCACAAGGACAGGGCTCTGGAAACACCATATATTTT
v_gene: TRBV18
j_gene: TRBJ1-3
abundance: .
d_gene: TRBD1

CDR3aa: CATNAPFKNIQYF
CDR3nt: TGTGCCACCAATGCGCCGTTCAAAAACATTCAGTACTTC
v_gene: TRBV28
j_gene: TRBJ2-4
abundance: .
d_gene: .

CDR3aa: CASSPRDTDTQYF
CDR3nt: TGTGCCAGCAGCCCGAGGGACACAGATACGCAGTATTTT
v_gene: TRBV5-6
j_gene: TRBJ2-3
abundance: few
d_gene: .

CDR3aa: CASSSGTKETQYF
CDR3nt: TGTGCCAGCAGCTCCGGGACTAAAGAGACCCAGTACTTC
v_gene: TRBV6-1
j_gene: TRBJ2-5
abundance: few
d_gene: TRBD2

CDR3aa: CASSLNRGGEQYF
CDR3nt: TGTGCCAGCAGCTTAAATCGGGGGGGGGAGCAGTACTTC
v_gene: TRBV7-3
j_gene: TRBJ2-7
abundance: .
d_gene: TRBD2

CDR3aa: CAVLTLPGQGKNIQYF
CDR3nt: TGTGCCGTCCTTACCCTCCCGGGACAGGGGAAAAACATTCAGTACTTC
v_gene: TRBV28
j_gene: TRBJ2-4
abundance: once
d_gene: TRBD1

CDR3aa: CASSWTGRGTEAFF
CDR3nt: TGTGCCAGCAGTTGGACAGGGAGGGGGACTGAAGCTTTCTTT
v_gene: TRBV6-5
j_gene: TRBJ1-1
abundance: .
d_gene: TRBD1

CDR3aa: CASSDTVDSNYGYTF
CDR3nt: TGTGCCAGCAGTGACACTGTCGACAGTAACTATGGCTACACCTTC
v_gene: TRBV6-6
j_gene: TRBJ1-2
abundance: few
d_gene: .

CDR3aa: CASATAGVGNTIYF
CDR3nt: TGTGCCAGCGCCACGGCCGGGGTCGGAAACACCATATATTTT
v_gene: TRBV7-3
j_gene: TRBJ1-3
abundance: .
d_gene: .

CDR3aa: CASSQRAGYAADF
CDR3nt: TGTGCCAGCAGCCAAAGAGCAGGGTACGCGGCAGACTTC
v_gene: TRBV7-2
j_gene: TRBJ2-7
abundance: .
d_gene: .

CDR3aa: CASSPTGGASYEQYF
CDR3nt: TGCGCCAGCAGCCCAACAGGGGGCGCGTCCTACGAGCAGTACTTC
v_gene: TRBV5-1
j_gene: TRBJ2-7
abundance: .
d_gene: TRBD1

CDR3aa: CASSQDVGRGNSNQPQHF
CDR3nt: TGCGCCAGCAGCCAAGATGTCGGCCGGGGAAACAGCAATCAGCCCCAGCATTTT
v_gene: TRBV4-3
j_gene: TRBJ1-5
abundance: .
d_gene: .

CDR3aa: CASSKGASYEQYF
CDR3nt: TGTGCCAGCAGCAAAGGGGCTTCCTACGAGCAGTACTTC
v_gene: TRBV21-1
j_gene: TRBJ2-7
abundance: .
d_gene: .

CDR3aa: CASSPGQGGYEQYF
CDR3nt: TGTGCCAGCAGCCCGGGACAGGGGGGATACGAGCAGTACTTC
v_gene: TRBV5-4
j_gene: TRBJ2-7
abundance: few
d_gene: TRBD1

CDR3aa: CASSQVLQGPNTEAFF
CDR3nt: TGCGCCAGCAGCCAAGTTCTACAGGGGCCGAACACTGAAGCTTTCTTT
v_gene: TRBV4-1
j_gene: TRBJ1-1
abundance: few
d_gene: TRBD1

CDR3aa: CAWSPGGQPQHF
CDR3nt: TGTGCCTGGAGCCCGGGGGGTCAGCCCCAGCATTTT
v_gene: TRBV30
j_gene: TRBJ1-5
abundance: .
d_gene: .

CDR3aa: CASESTGTPTGQPYF
CDR3nt: TGTGCCAGCGAATCAACCGGGACACCTACGGGCCAGCCGTACTTC
v_gene: TRBV28
j_gene: TRBJ2-7
abundance: .
d_gene: .

CDR3aa: CAISGPGTGGDTGELFF
CDR3nt: TGTGCCATCAGTGGTCCCGGGACAGGTGGAGACACCGGGGAGCTGTTTTTT
v_gene: TRBV10-3
j_gene: TRBJ2-2
abundance: .
d_gene: TRBD1

CDR3aa: CASNAGQTQETQYF
CDR3nt: TGCGCCAGCAACGCCGGACAGACCCAAGAGACCCAGTACTTC
v_gene: TRBV5-1
j_gene: TRBJ2-5
abundance: .
d_gene: .

CDR3aa: CASSYRGQGTYEQYF
CDR3nt: TGTGCCAGCAGTTACAGGGGACAGGGGACTTACGAGCAGTACTTC
v_gene: TRBV6-5
j_gene: TRBJ2-7
abundance: .
d_gene: TRBD1

CDR3aa: CASSPDRGSYEQYF
CDR3nt: TGTGCCAGCTCACCTGATCGGGGTTCCTACGAGCAGTACTTC
v_gene: TRBV18
j_gene: TRBJ2-7
abundance: .
d_gene: .

CDR3aa: CATYQLAGATNTGELFF
CDR3nt: TGTGCCACCTACCAACTAGCGGGGGCAACGAACACCGGGGAGCTGTTTTTT
v_gene: TRBV19
j_gene: TRBJ2-2
abundance: .
d_gene: TRBD2

CDR3aa: CASSRGAAGVSDTQYF
CDR3nt: TGCGCCAGCAGCCGGGGTGCGGCGGGGGTTTCAGATACGCAGTATTTT
v_gene: TRBV4-1
j_gene: TRBJ2-3
abundance: .
d_gene: TRBD2

CDR3aa: CASLGAPTEAFF
CDR3nt: TGTGCCAGCTTGGGGGCTCCTACTGAAGCTTTCTTT
v_gene: TRBV7-9
j_gene: TRBJ1-1
abundance: .
d_gene: .

CDR3aa: CATRLGLSSYEQYF
CDR3nt: TGCGCCACCCGCCTGGGGCTGAGCTCCTACGAGCAGTACTTC
v_gene: TRBV5-1
j_gene: TRBJ2-7
abundance: .
d_gene: .

CDR3aa: CASSQDSRGASNTEAFF
CDR3nt: TGCGCCAGCAGCCAAGATAGCCGGGGGGCGAGTAACACTGAAGCTTTCTTT
v_gene: TRBV4-3
j_gene: TRBJ1-1
abundance: .
d_gene: .

CDR3aa: CASSLLGQGLDTQYF
CDR3nt: TGTGCCAGCAGTTTATTGGGACAGGGATTGGATACGCAGTATTTT
v_gene: TRBV27
j_gene: TRBJ2-3
abundance: .
d_gene: TRBD1

CDR3aa: CASSYGGTGGVYGYTF
CDR3nt: TGTGCCAGCAGTTACGGAGGGACAGGGGGAGTCTATGGCTACACCTTC
v_gene: TRBV6-5
j_gene: TRBJ1-2
abundance: few
d_gene: TRBD1

CDR3aa: CASSPSRGGTEAFF
CDR3nt: TGCGCCAGCAGCCCGTCGAGGGGGGGCACTGAAGCTTTCTTT
v_gene: TRBV5-1
j_gene: TRBJ1-1
abundance: .
d_gene: .

CDR3aa: CASSGGTGANQPQHF
CDR3nt: TGTGCCAGCAGTGGAGGGACAGGGGCGAATCAGCCCCAGCATTTT
v_gene: TRBV6-1
j_gene: TRBJ1-5
abundance: .
d_gene: TRBD1

CDR3aa: CASSVDRGFGQPQHF
CDR3nt: TGTGCCAGTAGTGTTGACAGGGGGTTTGGTCAGCCCCAGCATTTT
v_gene: TRBV19
j_gene: TRBJ1-5
abundance: few
d_gene: TRBD1

CDR3aa: CASSLGGSGEQYF
CDR3nt: TGTGCCAGCAGCTTGGGAGGGTCGGGCGAGCAGTACTTC
v_gene: TRBV5-6
j_gene: TRBJ2-7
abundance: .
d_gene: .

CDR3aa: CASSAQPDRGREQFF
CDR3nt: TGTGCCAGCAGCGCTCAACCCGACAGGGGTCGCGAGCAGTTCTTC
v_gene: TRBV13
j_gene: TRBJ2-1
abundance: .
d_gene: TRBD1

CDR3aa: CSVVERGTDTQYF
CDR3nt: TGCAGCGTTGTGGAGCGGGGCACAGATACGCAGTATTTT
v_gene: TRBV29-1
j_gene: TRBJ2-3
abundance: .
d_gene: .

CDR3aa: CASSLPLRNEQYF
CDR3nt: TGTGCCAGCAGCTTACCACTTAGAAACGAGCAGTACTTC
v_gene: TRBV7-9
j_gene: TRBJ2-7
abundance: .
d_gene: .